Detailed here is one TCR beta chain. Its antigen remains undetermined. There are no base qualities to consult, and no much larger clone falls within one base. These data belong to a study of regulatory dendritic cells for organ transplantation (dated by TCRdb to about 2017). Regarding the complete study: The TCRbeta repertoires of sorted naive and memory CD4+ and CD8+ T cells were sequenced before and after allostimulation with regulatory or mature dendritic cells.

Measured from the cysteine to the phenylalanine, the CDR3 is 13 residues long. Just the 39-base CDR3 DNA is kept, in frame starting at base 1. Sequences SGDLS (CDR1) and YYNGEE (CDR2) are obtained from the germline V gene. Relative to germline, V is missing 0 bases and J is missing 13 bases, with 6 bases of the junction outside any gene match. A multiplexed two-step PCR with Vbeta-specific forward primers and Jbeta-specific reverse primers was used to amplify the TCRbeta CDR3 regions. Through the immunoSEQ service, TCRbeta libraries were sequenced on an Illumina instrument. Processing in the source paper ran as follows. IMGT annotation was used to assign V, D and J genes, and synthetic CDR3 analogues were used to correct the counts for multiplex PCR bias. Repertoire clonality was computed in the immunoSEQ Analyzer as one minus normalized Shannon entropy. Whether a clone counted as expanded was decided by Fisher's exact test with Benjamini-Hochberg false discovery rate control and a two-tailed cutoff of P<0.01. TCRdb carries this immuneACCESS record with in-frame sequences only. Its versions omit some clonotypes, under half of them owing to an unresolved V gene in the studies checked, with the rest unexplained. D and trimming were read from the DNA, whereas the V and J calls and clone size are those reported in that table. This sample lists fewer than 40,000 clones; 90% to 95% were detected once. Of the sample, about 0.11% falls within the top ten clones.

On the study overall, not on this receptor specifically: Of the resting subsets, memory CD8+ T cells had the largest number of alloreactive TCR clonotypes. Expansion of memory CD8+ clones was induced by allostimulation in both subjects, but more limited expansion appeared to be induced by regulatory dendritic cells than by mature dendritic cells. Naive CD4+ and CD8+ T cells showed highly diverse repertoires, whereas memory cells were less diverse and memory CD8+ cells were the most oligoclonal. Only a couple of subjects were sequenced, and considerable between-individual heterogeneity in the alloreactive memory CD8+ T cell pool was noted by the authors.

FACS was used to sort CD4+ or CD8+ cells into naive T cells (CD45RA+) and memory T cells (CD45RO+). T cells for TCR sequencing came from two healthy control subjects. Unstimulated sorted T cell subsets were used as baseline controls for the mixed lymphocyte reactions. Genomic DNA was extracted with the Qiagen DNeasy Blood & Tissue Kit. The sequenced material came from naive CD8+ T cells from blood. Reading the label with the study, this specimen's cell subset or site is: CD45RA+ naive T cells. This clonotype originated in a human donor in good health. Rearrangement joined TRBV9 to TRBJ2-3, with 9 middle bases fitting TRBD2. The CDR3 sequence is CASSVGTSALKYF. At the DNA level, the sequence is TGTGCCAGCAGCGTAGGGACTAGCGCCCTAAAGTATTTT. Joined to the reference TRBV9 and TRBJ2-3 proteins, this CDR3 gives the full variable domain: DSGVTQTPKHLITATGQRVTLRCSPRSGDLSVYWYQQSLDQGLQFLIQYYNGEERAKGNILERFSAQQFPDLHSELNLSSLELGDSALYFCASSVGTSALKYFGPGTRLTVL.